Listed below are T cell receptor beta chains from one sample, sequenced in a study of blood T cell repertoires in COVID-19. TCRdb's copy holds only in-frame clones and misses some; the assay was immunoSEQ multiplex PCR. The sample shows about 200,000 clones, approximately 88% of them seen only once. Sample: peripheral blood. Receptors originate from a man aged 40-50 years with acute or convalescent COVID-19. The CDR3 runs from the conserved cysteine through the conserved F or W. Each record gives: clone size, D gene, V gene, J gene, CDR3 protein, CDR3 DNA. A D gene is named only where the DNA matches it firmly. Clone size, where shown, is once, few, many, or a class for clones that have expanded.

clone_size: NA; d_call: TRBD1; v_call: TRBV7-8; j_call: TRBJ2-1; cdr3_aa: CASSRGQGGDQFF; cdr3_nt: TGTGCCAGCAGCAGAGGACAGGGTGGGGATCAGTTCTTC
clone_size: NA; d_call: NA; v_call: TRBV10-3; j_call: TRBJ2-2; cdr3_aa: CAISVEDLNTGELFF; cdr3_nt: TGTGCCATCAGTGTGGAGGACTTAAACACCGGGGAGCTGTTTTTT
clone_size: NA; d_call: NA; v_call: TRBV4-3; j_call: TRBJ1-2; cdr3_aa: CASSQEIGAQGGYTF; cdr3_nt: TGCGCCAGCAGCCAAGAGATAGGGGCCCAAGGTGGCTACACCTTC
clone_size: NA; d_call: TRBD2; v_call: TRBV5-1; j_call: TRBJ2-5; cdr3_aa: CASSLFGRPSQETQYF; cdr3_nt: TGCGCCAGCAGCTTGTTCGGGAGGCCCTCACAAGAGACCCAGTACTTC
clone_size: NA; d_call: NA; v_call: TRBV30; j_call: TRBJ2-1; cdr3_aa: CAWSAPGKDNEQFF; cdr3_nt: TGTGCCTGGAGTGCCCCAGGGAAAGACAATGAGCAGTTCTTC
clone_size: NA; d_call: NA; v_call: TRBV5-1; j_call: TRBJ2-5; cdr3_aa: CASSLVREETQYF; cdr3_nt: TGCGCCAGCAGCTTGGTGAGGGAAGAGACCCAGTACTTC
clone_size: NA; d_call: TRBD1; v_call: TRBV18; j_call: TRBJ1-1; cdr3_aa: CASSPGQAEAFF; cdr3_nt: TGTGCCAGCTCACCGGGACAGGCGGAAGCTTTCTTT
clone_size: many; d_call: TRBD2; v_call: TRBV19; j_call: TRBJ2-2; cdr3_aa: CASRTGGPNTGELFF; cdr3_nt: TGTGCCAGTAGAACGGGAGGGCCCAACACCGGGGAGCTGTTTTTT
clone_size: NA; d_call: TRBD2; v_call: TRBV7-8; j_call: TRBJ2-5; cdr3_aa: CASSLGGGWEETQYF; cdr3_nt: TGTGCCAGCAGCTTAGGCGGGGGTTGGGAAGAGACCCAGTACTTC
clone_size: few; d_call: TRBD2; v_call: TRBV6-4; j_call: TRBJ2-1; cdr3_aa: CASSDVASGYNEQFF; cdr3_nt: TGTGCCAGCAGTGACGTTGCTAGCGGATACAATGAGCAGTTCTTC
clone_size: NA; d_call: TRBD2; v_call: TRBV12-5; j_call: TRBJ2-5; cdr3_aa: CASGLGTSGRQETQYF; cdr3_nt: TGTGCTAGTGGTTTGGGGACTAGCGGGAGGCAAGAGACCCAGTACTTC
clone_size: NA; d_call: NA; v_call: TRBV7-2; j_call: TRBJ2-1; cdr3_aa: CASGQTSFQEQFF; cdr3_nt: TGTGCCAGCGGCCAAACTAGCTTCCAGGAGCAGTTCTTC
clone_size: NA; d_call: TRBD1; v_call: TRBV5-1; j_call: TRBJ1-2; cdr3_aa: CASSWSGTGETGYTF; cdr3_nt: TGCGCCAGCAGCTGGAGCGGGACAGGGGAAACTGGCTACACCTTC
clone_size: once; d_call: NA; v_call: TRBV6-5; j_call: TRBJ1-6; cdr3_aa: CASSYSGNGMSPLHF; cdr3_nt: TGTGCCAGCAGTTACTCGGGCAACGGGATGTCACCCCTCCACTTT
clone_size: NA; d_call: NA; v_call: TRBV15; j_call: TRBJ2-5; cdr3_aa: CATSRGSLGETQYF; cdr3_nt: TGTGCCACCAGCAGAGGTTCTCTCGGGGAGACCCAGTACTTC
clone_size: NA; d_call: TRBD1; v_call: TRBV25-1; j_call: TRBJ2-7; cdr3_aa: CASSRQGVAHEQYF; cdr3_nt: TGTGCCAGCAGTCGACAGGGGGTTGCGCACGAGCAGTACTTC
clone_size: NA; d_call: TRBD2; v_call: TRBV5-4; j_call: TRBJ2-7; cdr3_aa: CASSLSSLAGDEQYF; cdr3_nt: TGTGCCAGCAGCTTGTCGTCGCTAGCGGGAGACGAGCAGTACTTC
clone_size: NA; d_call: TRBD1; v_call: TRBV10-1; j_call: TRBJ1-2; cdr3_aa: CASRGTCTGAINYGYTF; cdr3_nt: TGCGCCAGCAGGGGGACTTGCACAGGGGCGATAAACTATGGCTACACCTTC
clone_size: NA; d_call: NA; v_call: TRBV30; j_call: TRBJ1-2; cdr3_aa: CAWSDGTLYGYTF; cdr3_nt: TGTGCCTGGAGTGACGGGACTCTTTATGGCTACACCTTC
clone_size: NA; d_call: NA; v_call: TRBV9; j_call: TRBJ1-1; cdr3_aa: CASSANSVNTEAFF; cdr3_nt: TGTGCCAGCAGCGCCAACAGTGTGAACACTGAAGCTTTCTTT
clone_size: once; d_call: TRBD2; v_call: TRBV30; j_call: TRBJ2-7; cdr3_aa: CAWGRTSGEQYF; cdr3_nt: TGTGCCTGGGGCCGGACTAGCGGCGAGCAGTACTTC
clone_size: NA; d_call: TRBD1; v_call: TRBV6-5; j_call: TRBJ2-7; cdr3_aa: CAGQGASYEQYF; cdr3_nt: TGTGCCGGCCAGGGGGCGTCCTACGAGCAGTACTTC
clone_size: NA; d_call: NA; v_call: TRBV20-1; j_call: TRBJ2-7; cdr3_aa: CSARDFDEQYF; cdr3_nt: TGCAGTGCTAGAGATTTCGACGAGCAGTACTTC